The 27 T cell receptor beta chains listed next were all sequenced from one sample in a study of HIV-infected patients and healthy controls. Whole blood was used without fractionation, so all unsorted peripheral T cells were included. cDNA was made from 500 ng RNA using alpha and beta constant primers. Each of the alpha and beta chains got its own library through chain-specific third strand synthesis with indices. MiXCR, run by TCRdb on the 5' RACE reads, gives a single entry per CDR3 protein. The sample includes several thousand distinct CDR3 sequences, about a tenth of them seen just once. The specimen comprised blood, sampled before antiretroviral therapy. The origin of the receptors is an adult with HIV infection.

V gene TRBV25-1 combines with J gene TRBJ2-7, with D possibly being TRBD1 (6 bases). V was clipped by 4 bases and J by 2 bases, with 9 bases between them. The CDR3 sequence is 13 residues long. Germline V gene lookup returns CDR1 MGHDK and CDR2 SYGVNS. In DNA, the CDR3 is TGTGCCAGCAGTGTTCAGGGGACCTACGAGCAGTACTTC. This codes for CASSVQGTYEQYF.

The chain couples TRBV20-1 to TRBJ2-6; either TRBD1 or TRBD2 may supply D (5 bases each). V was cut by 5 bases and J by 0 bases, with 14 bases left in between. This CDR3 region has 16 residues. The germline CDR1 and CDR2 sequences are DFQATT and SNEGSKA (reference sequence). The CDR3 DNA is TGCAGTGCTCCGGGACGGAGCCTCTCTGGGGCCAACGTCCTGACTTTC. Encoded protein: CSAPGRSLSGANVLTF.

By share of the sample, this clonotype is medium-sized (0.01 to 0.1%). The chain is built from TRBV21-1 and TRBJ2-4; TRBD2 was called by the table and not checked on the DNA. TRBV21-1 is deemed a pseudogene. The CDR3 has 16 amino acids. CDR3 DNA: TGTGCCAGCAGCAAAGATCAGCGGGGTTTGAAAAACATTCAGTACTTC. Its protein is CASSKDQRGLKNIQYF.

V usage is TRBV15 and J usage is TRBJ2-1; 8 bases match TRBD1. Germline-derived CDR1 and CDR2 are LNHNV and YYDKDF (reference sequence). With 0 bases clipped from V and 6 bases from J, the junction kept 10 bases outside the gene matches. The CDR3 length is 17 residues. The CDR3, as DNA: TGTGCCACCAGCAGAGATTTGACGGACAGGGCGGGCAATGAGCAGTTCTTC. Translated: CATSRDLTDRAGNEQFF.

This clonotype qualifies as medium-sized. The rearrangement joins TRBV5-1 to TRBJ2-7; 7 nucleotides align to TRBD2. The CDR3 consists of 14 residues. V dropped 0 bases and J dropped 6; count of bases not matched to a gene: 6. The germline V gene has CDR1 SGHRS and CDR2 YFSETQ. The DNA of the CDR3 is TGCGCCAGCAGCTTGGGTGCGGGAGCTCGCGAGCAGTACTTC. Protein product: CASSLGAGAREQYF.

The rearrangement links TRBV5-4 to TRBJ2-1, with 10 bases identical to TRBD2. The germline CDR1 and CDR2 sequences are SGHNT and YYREEE (reference sequence). V dropped 0 bases and J dropped 2; count of bases not matched to a gene: 8. The CDR3 spans 18 residues. CDR3: CASSLVASGRGAYNEQFF. The DNA of the CDR3 is TGTGCCAGCAGCTTGGTGGCTAGCGGGAGAGGGGCCTACAATGAGCAGTTCTTC.

This clonotype has just a few counts. This sequence joins TRBV11-2 and TRBJ2-1; maybe TRBD1 (5 bases). In germline, CDR1 is SGHAT, CDR2 FQNNGV. The CDR3 length is 17 residues. V shed 0 bases and J shed 2 bases, with 14 bases lying between them. CDR3 nucleotides: TGTGCCAGCAGCTTAGATAGGGGCTCCTTTACCTACAATGAGCAGTTCTTC. Encoded protein: CASSLDRGSFTYNEQFF. The variable domain in full, completed from reference TRBV11-2 and TRBJ2-1, reads EAGVAQSPRYKIIEKRQSVAFWCNPISGHATLYWYQQILGQGPKLLIQFQNNGVVDDSQLPKDRFSAERLKGVDSTLKIQPAKLEDSAVYLCASSLDRGSFTYNEQFFGPGTRLTVL.

By share of the sample, this clonotype is medium-sized. The chain uses TRBV6-5 and TRBJ2-7; no firm D call. V was trimmed by 2 bases and J by 2 bases, leaving 4 bases between them. This CDR3 has 12 amino acids. Germline V lookup: CDR1 MNHEY, CDR2 SVGAGI. The CDR3 bases are TGTGCCAGCAGTTACACGCCCTACGAGCAGTACTTC. This sequence encodes CASSYTPYEQYF.

By share, this clonotype ranks as medium-sized. The chain employs TRBV6-5 and TRBJ2-7, with 7 bases matching TRBD1. Germline values: CDR1 MNHEY, CDR2 SVGAGI. The V and J ends lost 5 bases and 6 bases, in that order; junction bases with no gene match: 7. The CDR3 has 13 residues. The chain's CDR3 is CASSRRTGSEQYF. CDR3 DNA sequence: TGTGCCAGCAGTCGTCGGACAGGATCCGAGCAGTACTTC.

This clonotype was counted a few times. This chain joins TRBV19 and TRBJ1-5; D is unclear. Deletions cut 3 bases from V and 0 bases from J, with 12 bases between. The CDR3 has 16 residues. Germline V gene sequence: CDR1 LNHDA, CDR2 SQIVND (reference sequence). Written as DNA, the CDR3 is TGTGCCAGTAGTATCCAGGCAGTAAGTAGCAATCAGCCCCAGCATTTT. Its translation: CASSIQAVSSNQPQHF.

At least ten counts were recorded for this clonotype. V is TRBV29-1 and J is TRBJ2-3, with 8 bases matching TRBD2. Looked up from germline, CDR1 is SQVTM and CDR2 is ANQGSEA. The CDR3 runs to 13 residues. V dropped 6 bases and J dropped 1; count of bases not matched to a gene: 3. CDR3 region: CSVTSGGTDTQYF. The CDR3, as DNA: TGCAGCGTCACTAGCGGAGGCACAGATACGCAGTATTTT.

This clonotype rates as medium-sized. The V and J genes are TRBV11-3 and TRBJ2-7, with 10 bases fitting TRBD2. Trimming took 5 bases from V and 0 from J; bases not matched to a gene: 4. Germline V gives CDR1 SGHNT, CDR2 YENEEA. This CDR3 contains 15 residues. CDR3 coding DNA: TGTGCCAGCAGCCAAAGCGGGGGGGCCTCCTACGAGCAGTACTTC. It is translated as CASSQSGGASYEQYF.

As concerns this clonotype: One end of the junction is discordant with germline, which a read error may explain. The chain is built from TRBV3-1 and TRBJ1-3; D is uncertain. This CDR3 contains 12 residues. Germline V gene lookup returns CDR1 LGHDT and CDR2 YNNKEL (reference sequence). The CDR3 nucleotides are TGTACCAGCACCTCCTGGGGAAACACCATATATTTT. Protein sequence: CTSTSWGNTIYF.

This clonotype occurred a few times. This chain joins TRBV29-1 and TRBJ1-5; D uncertain. The CDR3 contains 13 residues. The V gene lost 3 bases and the J gene lost 4 bases, with 10 bases spanning the gap. The V gene's germline CDR1 is SQVTM and CDR2 ANQGSEA. In DNA form, the CDR3 reads TGCAGCGTTGATCAAGGGCCTAATCAGCCCCAGCATTTT. This sequence encodes CSVDQGPNQPQHF.

In this sample, this clonotype is medium-sized (0.01 to 0.1%). The chain joins TRBV20-1 to TRBJ2-4; 12 nucleotides align to TRBD1. V lost 0 bases to trimming and J lost 8 bases; unmatched junction nucleotides: 11. This CDR3 is 17 amino acids long. In germline, CDR1 is DFQATT, CDR2 SNEGSKA (reference sequence). The CDR3 DNA follows: TGCAGTGCTAGAGATTTGCGGGGACAGGGGGCTCAGGACATTCAGTACTTC. Translated, it gives CSARDLRGQGAQDIQYF.

Judged by abundance, this clonotype is medium-sized. The CDR3 DNA is TGCAGCGTTGAACCTGGGGGGAACACTGAAGCTTTCTTT. Its protein is CSVEPGGNTEAFF. V is TRBV29-1 and J is TRBJ1-1, with D perhaps TRBD1 (5 bases). Trimming removed 2 bases from V and 1 base from J, with 8 bases in between. Germline V CDR1 and CDR2: SQVTM, ANQGSEA. The CDR3 runs 13 residues.

This clonotype is labeled medium-sized. This chain joins TRBV27 and TRBJ1-5; D is possibly TRBD1 (5 bases). The CDR3 has 16 residues. V gave up 5 bases and J gave up 0 bases, with 14 bases separating them. Looked up from germline, CDR1 is MNHEY and CDR2 is SMNVEV (reference sequence). CDR3 sequence: CASSPEAGYSNQPQHF. CDR3 DNA sequence: TGTGCCAGCAGTCCTGAGGCAGGGTATAGCAATCAGCCCCAGCATTTT.

The table lists this clonotype with many counts. This chain links TRBV27 with TRBJ1-1, with TRBD1 matching over 7 bases. With 5 bases clipped from V and 4 bases from J, the junction kept 13 bases outside the gene matches. The CDR3 has 16 amino acids. Germline loops: CDR1 MNHEY, CDR2 SMNVEV (reference sequence). CDR3 DNA sequence: TGTGCCAGCAGTCCACGACAGGGACCGGGGGTCACTGAAGCTTTCTTT. It codes for CASSPRQGPGVTEAFF.

This rearrangement joins TRBV12-3 or TRBV12-4 to TRBJ1-1, with 9 bases that match TRBD1. The CDR3 has 14 residues. V shed 6 bases, J shed 4 bases, and the junction held 6 bases outside the gene matches. The CDR3 DNA is TGTGCCAGCAGACCCGGGACAGGGTCCACTGAAGCTTTCTTT. This encodes CASRPGTGSTEAFF.

This clonotype was seen only a few times. The CDR3 is CASSPPPAAGNTEAFF. CDR3 DNA: TGTGCCAGCAGCCCACCCCCCGCAGCCGGGAACACTGAAGCTTTCTTT. The chain recombines TRBV12-3 or TRBV12-4 with TRBJ1-1, with unresolved D. This CDR3 region has 16 residues. The V end lost 6 bases, the J end lost 1 base, and 18 bases lay between the germline ends.

This clonotype was seen at least ten times. V is TRBV6-6 and J is TRBJ1-5, with 7 bases that match TRBD1. Losses at the gene ends were 8 bases for V and 3 bases for J; bases not matched to a gene: 25. Germline-derived CDR1 and CDR2 are MNHNY and SVGAGI (reference sequence). The CDR3 totals 20 residues. CDR3 region: CASGGLKGQINTPDNQPQHF. In DNA, the CDR3 is TGTGCCAGCGGAGGACTCAAGGGACAGATAAACACCCCGGACAATCAGCCCCAGCATTTT.

This clonotype was found many times. The chain carries TRBV19 and TRBJ2-1, with D perhaps assigned TRBD1 or TRBD2 (5 bases each). This CDR3 has 15 amino acids. V gave up 3 bases and J gave up 9 bases, with 18 bases separating them. Germline assignment: CDR1 LNHDA and CDR2 SQIVND (reference sequence). CDR3 sequence: CASSIGSGRTGEQFF. The CDR3 DNA follows: TGTGCCAGTAGTATTGGTTCGGGACGTACCGGTGAGCAGTTCTTC. Using reference TRBV19 and TRBJ2-1 for the parts outside the CDR3, the full variable domain is DGGITQSPKYLFRKEGQNVTLSCEQNLNHDAMYWYRQDPGQGLRLIYYSQIVNDFQKGDIAEGYSVSREKKESFPLTVTSAQKNPTAFYLCASSIGSGRTGEQFFGPGTRLTVL.

In its sample, this clonotype ranks as medium-sized (0.01 to 0.1%). The gene calls are TRBV5-1 and TRBJ2-7, with 7 bases aligning to TRBD1. Trimming at V came to 4 bases and at J to 5 bases, leaving 9 bases not matched to a gene. The CDR3 is 14 residues long. Germline V lookup: CDR1 SGHRS, CDR2 YFSETQ. This CDR3 reads CASSRPTGSDEQYF. The CDR3 DNA reads as TGCGCCAGCAGCCGACCGACAGGGAGTGACGAGCAGTACTTC.

This chain uses TRBV12-3 or TRBV12-4 with TRBJ2-2; 10 bases align to TRBD2. Losses at the gene ends were 6 bases for V and 4 bases for J; bases not matched to a gene: 11. The CDR3 has 17 amino acids. The CDR3: CASSPRSSGRTTGELFF. CDR3 nucleotides: TGTGCCAGCAGCCCCCGAAGTAGCGGGAGGACCACCGGGGAGCTGTTTTTT.

This clonotype came up once. This rearrangement joins TRBV30 to TRBJ1-1; D ambiguous. Germline lookup yields CDR1 GTSNPN and CDR2 SVGIG (reference sequence). This CDR3 has 10 residues. V was pared by 2 bases and J by 6 bases, with 4 bases between. CDR3 in DNA: TGTGCCTGGAGTAGGGCTGAAGCTTTCTTT. Its protein is CAWSRAEAFF. Together with reference TRBV30 and TRBJ1-1, the CDR3 gives the full variable domain: SQTIHQWPATLVQPVGSPLSLECTVEGTSNPNLYWYRQAAGRGLQLLFYSVGIGQISSEVPQNLSASRPQDRQFILSSKKLLLSDSGFYLCAWSRAEAFFGQGTRLTVV.

The CDR3 sequence: CASRLDGTAYQPQHF. The CDR3 DNA reads as TGCGCCAGCAGGCTTGATGGGACAGCGTATCAGCCCCAGCATTTT. This chain joins TRBV5-1 and TRBJ1-5; 7 bases line up with TRBD1. V shed 5 bases and J 5 bases; nucleotides not matched to a gene: 10. In germline, CDR1 is SGHRS, CDR2 YFSETQ. The CDR3 totals 15 residues.

This clonotype was detected only a few times. The rearrangement links TRBV11-2 to TRBJ1-1, with D maybe TRBD1 (6 bases). The CDR3 loop spans 16 amino acids. Per germline, CDR1 SGHAT and CDR2 FQNNGV. V dropped 0 bases and J dropped 1 base, with 12 bases sitting between them. The CDR3 reads CASSLDKTGQNTEAFF. The CDR3 region has the DNA TGTGCCAGCAGCTTAGACAAGACAGGACAGAACACTGAAGCTTTCTTT.